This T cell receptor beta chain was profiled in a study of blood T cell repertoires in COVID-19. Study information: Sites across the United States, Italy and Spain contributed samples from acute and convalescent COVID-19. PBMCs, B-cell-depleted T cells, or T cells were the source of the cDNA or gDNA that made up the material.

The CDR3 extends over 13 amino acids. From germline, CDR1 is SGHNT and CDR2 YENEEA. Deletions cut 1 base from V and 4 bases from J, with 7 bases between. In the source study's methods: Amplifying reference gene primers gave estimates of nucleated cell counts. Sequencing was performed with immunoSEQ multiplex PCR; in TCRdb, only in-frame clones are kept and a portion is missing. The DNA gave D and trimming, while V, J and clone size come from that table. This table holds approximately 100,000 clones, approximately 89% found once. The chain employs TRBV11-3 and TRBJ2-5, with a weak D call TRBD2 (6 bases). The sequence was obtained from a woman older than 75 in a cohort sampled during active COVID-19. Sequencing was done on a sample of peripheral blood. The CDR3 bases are TGTGCCAGCAGCTTAGGGGAGGCAGAGACCCAGTACTTC. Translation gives CASSLGEAETQYF.